Below, 18 T cell receptor beta chains from the same sample are listed, as sequenced in a study of T cell changes during pregnancy in multiple sclerosis. TCRdb's copy holds only in-frame clones and misses some; the assay was immunoSEQ multiplex PCR. Found here are about 100,000 clones, approximately 95% of them singletons; the top ten hold over 0.85%. The sequencing used peripheral blood, collected after pregnancy. The receptors shown here come from a female donor with multiple sclerosis, enrolled in a pregnancy study.

This rearrangement joins TRBV19 to TRBJ2-5; TRBD2 agrees at 13 bases. This CDR3 is 17 amino acids long. The germline gives CDR1 LNHDA, CDR2 SQIVND (reference sequence). Trimming at V came to 5 bases and at J to 5 bases, leaving 11 bases not matched to a gene. Here the CDR3 DNA reads TGTGCCAGTAGTCCCACCGGGACTAGCGGGACTGGGGAGACCCAGTACTTC. Protein: CASSPTGTSGTGETQYF.

The V call is TRBV5-6, the J call TRBJ1-4; D is uncertain. The V end was cut by 5 bases, the J end by 0 bases, with 8 bases between. This CDR3 contains 14 residues. From germline, CDR1 is SGHDT and CDR2 YYEEEE. The CDR3: CASRSLATNEKLFF. The CDR3 bases are TGTGCCAGCAGGAGCTTAGCAACTAATGAAAAACTGTTTTTT.

The chain couples TRBV18 to TRBJ2-2; tentative D call: TRBD2 (6 bases). Trimming cost V 1 base and J 5 bases, with 11 bases left between them. Germline V gene sequence: CDR1 KGHSH, CDR2 LQKENI. CDR3 length equals 15 residues. The CDR3 DNA reads as TGTGCCAGCTCACCACTGGAAGGGAGGACCGGGGAGCTGTTTTTT. It codes for CASSPLEGRTGELFF.

The chain couples TRBV9 to TRBJ1-2; maybe TRBD1 (5 bases). V lost 0 bases, J lost 0 bases, and 12 bases lay in between. This CDR3 region has 16 residues. Per germline, CDR1 SGDLS and CDR2 YYNGEE. The CDR3 reads CASSVDHGASNYGYTF. Here the CDR3 DNA reads TGTGCCAGCAGCGTAGATCATGGGGCGTCTAACTATGGCTACACCTTC. The entire variable domain, with the rest obtained from reference TRBV9 and TRBJ1-2, is as follows: DSGVTQTPKHLITATGQRVTLRCSPRSGDLSVYWYQQSLDQGLQFLIQYYNGEERAKGNILERFSAQQFPDLHSELNLSSLELGDSALYFCASSVDHGASNYGYTFGSGTRLTVV.

This chain uses TRBV5-4 with TRBJ2-1; TRBD2 agrees at 7 bases. J gave up 0 bases and V 8 bases, and 8 bases lay outside the gene matches. This CDR3 has 15 amino acids. The germline gives CDR1 SGHNT, CDR2 YYREEE (reference sequence). In DNA form, the CDR3 reads TGTGCCAGTTCGCGGGAGAGGAGCTCCTACAATGAGCAGTTCTTC. Its translation is CASSRERSSYNEQFF.

The chain combines TRBV4-3 with TRBJ1-5, with D unclear. Per germline, CDR1 LGHNA and CDR2 YSLEER. CDR3 length: 19 amino acids. Trimming pared 0 bases from V and 0 bases from J, leaving 18 bases between. CDR3 nucleotide sequence: TGCGCCAGCAGCCAAGATGCCCAAAGCGCAGAATATAGCAATCAGCCCCAGCATTTT. Translation gives CASSQDAQSAEYSNQPQHF.

In nucleotides, the CDR3 is TGTGCCAGCTCACCGACCTGGGACAGCAACACTGAAGCTTTCTTT. Its translation: CASSPTWDSNTEAFF. This chain joins TRBV18 and TRBJ1-1; 7 bases are a match to TRBD1. Germline V gives CDR1 KGHSH, CDR2 LQKENI. J lost 2 bases, V lost 3 bases, and 6 bases had no gene match. The CDR3 is 15 amino acids.

The chain uses TRBV27 and TRBJ2-5; D unclear. V lost 0 bases, J lost 2 bases, and 7 bases lay in between. The CDR3 consists of 14 residues. Germline V gives CDR1 MNHEY, CDR2 SMNVEV (reference sequence). The CDR3 DNA sequence: TGTGCCAGCAGTTTATCGCTCAGGCAAGAGACCCAGTACTTC. Encoded protein: CASSLSLRQETQYF.

The chain is built from TRBV5-4 and TRBJ1-2, with 7 bases matching TRBD1. V gave up 1 base and J gave up 4 bases; unmatched junction bases: 16. Germline V gene data show CDR1 as SGHNT and CDR2 as YYREEE (reference sequence). The CDR3 covers 18 residues. The CDR3 sequence: CASSLFRGLGPGPYGYTF. As DNA, the CDR3 is TGTGCCAGCAGCTTGTTTAGGGGGCTGGGCCCGGGCCCCTATGGCTACACCTTC.

The chain recombines TRBV10-2 with TRBJ2-5; 8 positions match TRBD1. The CDR3 runs 15 residues. Germline V gene sequence: CDR1 WSHSY, CDR2 SAAADI. Trimming at V came to 7 bases and at J to 7 bases, leaving 14 bases not matched to a gene. CDR3 coding DNA: TGCGCCAGCACGTCGTCGGACAGGGAGATAGGGACCCAGTACTTC. This gives the protein CASTSSDREIGTQYF.

This chain connects TRBV5-1 to TRBJ2-7; D may be TRBD2 (5 bases). CDR1 and CDR2 (germline): SGHRS, YFSETQ. The length of the CDR3 is 12 residues. V lost 3 bases and J lost 3, with 7 bases in between. The CDR3 DNA is TGCGCCAGCAGCTCCGACTACTACGAGCAGTACTTC. This codes for CASSSDYYEQYF.

The chain couples TRBV7-8 to TRBJ2-5, with TRBD1 matching over 8 bases. Germline CDR1 SGHVS, CDR2 FQNEAQ. The CDR3 consists of 14 residues. V trimming: 5 bases; J trimming: 5 bases; junction bases outside the gene matches: 7. The CDR3 nucleotides are TGTGCCAGCAGCCCTGTTCACAGGGGGGAGACCCAGTACTTC. Translating it yields CASSPVHRGETQYF.

The chain combines TRBV10-3 with TRBJ2-7; perhaps TRBD2 as D (5 bases). The CDR3 spans 14 residues. Germline values: CDR1 ENHRY, CDR2 SYGVKD. V was cut by 6 bases and J by 3 bases, with 15 bases left in between. Here the CDR3 reads CAISSSPSNYEQYF. The DNA for the CDR3 is TGTGCCATCAGCTCCTCACCTAGCAACTACGAGCAGTACTTC.

The chain joins TRBV5-1 to TRBJ1-1; 8 bases are a match to TRBD1. Germline lookup yields CDR1 SGHRS and CDR2 YFSETQ. Losses at the gene ends were 4 bases for V and 6 bases for J; bases not matched to a gene: 8. CDR3 length: 14 amino acids. The CDR3 DNA reads as TGCGCCAGCAGCGGCGGACAGGGCACGTCTGAAGCTTTCTTT. Translated: CASSGGQGTSEAFF.

The V and J genes are TRBV21-1 and TRBJ2-4; TRBD1, the table's D call, lacks a check against the DNA. TRBV21-1 is assigned pseudogene status. The CDR3 runs 16 residues. Written as DNA, the CDR3 is TGTGCCAGCAGCAAAACAGGGGCGACTTCCAAAAACATTCAGTACTTC. Protein: CASSKTGATSKNIQYF.

The chain is built from TRBV27 and TRBJ2-5, with a possible D match to TRBD2 (7 bases). The germline V gene has CDR1 MNHEY and CDR2 SMNVEV (reference sequence). Trimming stripped 3 bases from V and 5 bases from J, with 16 bases between. There are 15 residues in the CDR3. The CDR3 DNA reads as TGTGCCAGCAGTTTGGGGGGGCCCCTGGGCGAGACCCAGTACTTC. Residues: CASSLGGPLGETQYF.

CDR3 amino acids: CASSLSPHFTDTQYF. In nucleotides, the CDR3 is TGTGCCAGCAGTTTATCGCCCCACTTCACAGATACGCAGTATTTT. This rearrangement joins TRBV27 to TRBJ2-3; unclear D gene. This CDR3 has 15 amino acids. V dropped 0 bases and J dropped 2 bases, with 9 bases sitting between them. Per the germline V gene, CDR1 is MNHEY and CDR2 is SMNVEV (reference sequence).

In DNA form, the CDR3 reads TGTGCCAGCAGTGAATCGAGCTACAATGAGCAGTTCTTC. Protein: CASSESSYNEQFF. The genes are TRBV6-1 and TRBJ2-1; D is unresolved. Looked up from germline, CDR1 is MNHNS and CDR2 is SASEGT. Deletions cut 2 bases from V and 3 bases from J, with 5 bases between. The length of the CDR3 is 13 residues.